Shown below are 13 T cell receptor beta chains from a single sample sequenced in a study of tumour-infiltrating T cells in Burkitt lymphoma. Profiling relied on immunoSEQ multiplex PCR, and the TCRdb table lists in-frame clones only, not all of them. In the table there are 5,000 to 6,500 clones, approximately 16% of which are singletons. Sequencing used tumor tissue. These receptor sequences come from a human donor with diffuse large B-cell lymphoma.

Only a few counts were recorded for this clone. The V gene is TRBV5-1, the J gene TRBJ2-1; D gene unclear. The V end lost 4 bases, the J end lost 7 bases, and 9 bases lay between the germline ends. Germline V gives CDR1 SGHRS, CDR2 YFSETQ. This CDR3 comprises 12 residues. The CDR3 loop reads CASSAEGNEQFF. CDR3 in DNA: TGCGCCAGCAGCGCAGAAGGAAATGAGCAGTTCTTC.

This clone occurred a few times. The chain uses TRBV6-1 and TRBJ2-1, with TRBD1 matching over 7 bases. The CDR3 runs to 13 residues. With V trimmed by 5 bases and J by 7 bases, 5 bases remained unmatched. From germline, CDR1 is MNHNS and CDR2 SASEGT. For the CDR3, the DNA is TGTGCCAGCAGTACTCACAGGGGAAATGAGCAGTTCTTC. The encoded protein is CASSTHRGNEQFF.

CDR3 protein: CASRPRGTTNGYTF. As DNA, the CDR3 is TGTGCCAGCAGACCCCGAGGGACAACCAATGGCTACACCTTC. V and J are TRBV6-1 and TRBJ1-2; possible D gene TRBD1, 6 bases. The CDR3 is 14 residues long. Per the germline V gene, CDR1 is MNHNS and CDR2 is SASEGT. The V end was cut by 6 bases, the J end by 6 bases, with 17 bases between.

The chain links TRBV2 to TRBJ2-7; D is tentatively TRBD1 or TRBD2 (6 bases each). From germline, CDR1 is SNHLY and CDR2 FYNNEI. V was shortened by 6 bases and J by 0 bases, with 15 bases between the two germline ends. CDR3 length: 15 amino acids. The CDR3 is CASRGASASSYEQYF. CDR3 coding DNA: TGTGCCAGCAGGGGGGCTAGCGCGAGCTCCTACGAGCAGTACTTC.

The chain links TRBV14 to TRBJ2-1; 9 nucleotides agree with TRBD2. The CDR3 sequence is 14 residues long. Unmatched junction bases numbered 6, after V lost 0 bases and J lost 12 bases. In germline, CDR1 is SGHDN, CDR2 FVKESK. The CDR3 protein is CASSQEGLAGRQFF. The CDR3 coding sequence is TGTGCCAGCAGCCAAGAAGGGCTAGCGGGACGGCAGTTCTTC.

The chain uses TRBV2 and TRBJ2-5; D unclear. CDR3 size: 13 residues. Germline CDR1 is SNHLY and CDR2 is FYNNEI. Trimming removed 4 bases at V and 1 base at J, with 7 bases between. In DNA form, the CDR3 reads TGTGCCAGCAGTGGCATCCGCCAAGAGACCCAGTACTTC. It encodes CASSGIRQETQYF.

The chain recombines TRBV6-6 with TRBJ2-5; 8 nucleotides align to TRBD1. The CDR3 consists of 15 residues. Germline CDR1 reads MNHNY; CDR2 reads SVGAGI (reference sequence). V shed 4 bases, J shed 1 base, and the junction held 5 bases outside the gene matches. In DNA form, the CDR3 reads TGTGCCAGCAGTTCGTTTGGACAGGGCCAAGAGACCCAGTACTTC. This codes for CASSSFGQGQETQYF.

This clone was counted a few times. The chain uses TRBV5-1 and TRBJ2-5; 7 positions match TRBD1. Germline V gene lookup returns CDR1 SGHRS and CDR2 YFSETQ. The J segment lost 0 bases and the V segment lost 3 bases, leaving 5 bases of the junction unmatched. This CDR3 is 15 amino acids long. The CDR3: CASSSLTGDQETQYF. The CDR3 nucleotides are TGCGCCAGCAGCTCGCTTACAGGGGACCAAGAGACCCAGTACTTC.

This clone was detected a few times. The V call is TRBV30, the J call TRBJ1-1, with D uncertain. This CDR3 contains 14 residues. V was shortened by 3 bases and J by 2 bases, with 13 bases between the two germline ends. Germline V lookup: CDR1 GTSNPN, CDR2 SVGIG (reference sequence). This CDR3 is CAWSHSRRNTEAFF. In DNA form, the CDR3 reads TGTGCCTGGAGCCATTCGAGGCGAAACACTGAAGCTTTCTTT.

Written as DNA, the CDR3 is TGCGCCACCTCCCTGAGGAGCTACACCTTC. Translating gives CATSLRSYTF. The chain combines TRBV5-1 with TRBJ1-2; D ambiguous. V lost 9 bases to trimming and J lost 9 bases, with 12 bases between them. This CDR3 comprises 10 residues. CDR1 is SGHRS, CDR2 YFSETQ, per germline.

This clone was seen a handful of times. The chain is built from TRBV4-1 and TRBJ1-1, with 8 bases fitting TRBD1. V lost 1 base and J lost 5; bases outside the gene matches: 9. The CDR3 has 16 amino acids. Germline CDR1 MGHRA, CDR2 YSYEKL. The CDR3 here is CASSQASYRGWTEAFF. CDR3 DNA: TGCGCCAGCAGCCAAGCTTCTTACAGGGGGTGGACTGAAGCTTTCTTT.

This chain uses TRBV10-3 with TRBJ1-1, with unresolved D. Germline loops: CDR1 ENHRY, CDR2 SYGVKD. Trimming took off 11 bases at V and 13 bases at J, with 14 bases between the two ends. The CDR3 is 9 residues long. CDR3 loop: CAAGISGFF. The CDR3 DNA sequence: TGTGCCGCCGGGATCTCGGGTTTCTTT.

The chain combines TRBV5-4 with TRBJ1-2; 7 bases line up with TRBD1. CDR1 and CDR2 from the germline V gene are SGHNT and YYREEE (reference sequence). This CDR3 region has 15 residues. Trimming took 4 bases from V and 8 from J; bases not matched to a gene: 14. The CDR3 loop is CASSAPGQSTRGYTF. The CDR3 nucleotides read TGTGCCAGCAGCGCCCCGGGACAGAGTACGCGAGGCTACACCTTC.